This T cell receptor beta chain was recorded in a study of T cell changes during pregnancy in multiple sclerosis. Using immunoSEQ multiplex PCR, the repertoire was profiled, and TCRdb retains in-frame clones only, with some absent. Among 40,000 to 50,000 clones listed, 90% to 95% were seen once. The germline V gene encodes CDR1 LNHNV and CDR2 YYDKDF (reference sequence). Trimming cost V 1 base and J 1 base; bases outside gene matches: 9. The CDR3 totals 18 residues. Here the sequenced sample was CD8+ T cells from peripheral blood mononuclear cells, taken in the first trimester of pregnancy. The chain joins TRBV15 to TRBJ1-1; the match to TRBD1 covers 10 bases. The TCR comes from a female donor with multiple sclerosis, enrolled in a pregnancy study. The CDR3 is CATSRGTGGGMANTEAFF. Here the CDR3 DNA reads TGTGCCACCAGCAGAGGGACAGGGGGGGGAATGGCGAACACTGAAGCTTTCTTT.